Listed below are T cell receptor beta chains from one sample, sequenced in a study of cytomegalovirus exposure and HLA in healthy donors. Data came from immunoSEQ multiplex PCR; TCRdb stores just in-frame clones and leaves some out. The sample lists under 200,000 clones, around 77% seen once, with approximately 2.5% in the top ten. Source material: PBMCs. All receptors derive from a man aged 55 to 70 in good health and CMV-seronegative. Each CDR3 is given with its conserved first and last residue. D genes are given only for firm matches. Size tells how often a clone was seen (once, few, many) or the class of an expanded clone, and some rows leave it out.

CDR3 DNA: TGTGCCAGTATCCCAGCGGGGACTAGCACCACCGGGGAGCTGTTTTTT
CDR3 protein: CASIPAGTSTTGELFF
clone size: -
D gene: TRBD2
V gene: TRBV19
J gene: TRBJ2-2

CDR3 DNA: TGTGCCAGCACCGAAACTCCTGACAACGAGCAGTACTTC
CDR3 protein: CASTETPDNEQYF
clone size: -
D gene: -
V gene: TRBV28
J gene: TRBJ2-7

CDR3 DNA: TGTGCCAGCAGCTTAGAGACTAGCGGAACAATGGAGACCCAGTACTTC
CDR3 protein: CASSLETSGTMETQYF
clone size: once
D gene: TRBD2
V gene: TRBV7-6
J gene: TRBJ2-5

CDR3 DNA: TGTGCCAGCAGCTTATTATTCGGACAAGGACCCACTGAAGCTTTCTTT
CDR3 protein: CASSLLFGQGPTEAFF
clone size: -
D gene: -
V gene: TRBV7-9
J gene: TRBJ1-1

CDR3 DNA: TGTGCCTGGAGTGTAGCAGGGGGCTCCTACGAGCAGTACTTC
CDR3 protein: CAWSVAGGSYEQYF
clone size: once
D gene: TRBD1
V gene: TRBV30
J gene: TRBJ2-7

CDR3 DNA: TGTGCCAGCAGCTTGGCGGGGGGTCCTTCCTACGAGCAGTACTTC
CDR3 protein: CASSLAGGPSYEQYF
clone size: -
D gene: TRBD2
V gene: TRBV5-4
J gene: TRBJ2-7

CDR3 DNA: TGTGCCAGCAGCCCGACAGGCTCCTATGGCTACACCTTC
CDR3 protein: CASSPTGSYGYTF
clone size: -
D gene: -
V gene: TRBV25-1
J gene: TRBJ1-2

CDR3 DNA: TGTGCCAGCAGCTTAGGGACTAGCGTGGCCGGGGAGCTGTTTTTT
CDR3 protein: CASSLGTSVAGELFF
clone size: few
D gene: TRBD2
V gene: TRBV11-3
J gene: TRBJ2-2

CDR3 DNA: TGTGCCACCAGCAGTCCGCGGGGGGGCTCTGGAAACACCATATATTTT
CDR3 protein: CATSSPRGGSGNTIYF
clone size: -
D gene: -
V gene: TRBV15
J gene: TRBJ1-3

CDR3 DNA: TGTTCCAGCAGCTTAGGGCACAACAGGGGGACGGACACTGAAGCTTTCTTT
CDR3 protein: CSSSLGHNRGTDTEAFF
clone size: -
D gene: TRBD1
V gene: TRBV7-9
J gene: TRBJ1-1

CDR3 DNA: TGTGCCAGCAGCCAGCAGGGTTGGGGCAATCAGCCCCAGAATTTT
CDR3 protein: CASSQQGWGNQPQNF
clone size: once
D gene: -
V gene: TRBV16
J gene: TRBJ1-5

CDR3 DNA: TGCGCCAGCAGCAGAACAGAACAGGGCGACAGAAAACTGTTTTTT
CDR3 protein: CASSRTEQGDRKLFF
clone size: -
D gene: -
V gene: TRBV5-1
J gene: TRBJ1-4

CDR3 DNA: TGTGCCAGCAGCTTACCCCCCCGGACAAAGGTCTATGGCTACACCTTC
CDR3 protein: CASSLPPRTKVYGYTF
clone size: -
D gene: -
V gene: TRBV7-4
J gene: TRBJ1-2

CDR3 DNA: TGTGCCAGTCACAGAGCTAACTATGGCTACACCTTC
CDR3 protein: CASHRANYGYTF
clone size: -
D gene: -
V gene: TRBV19
J gene: TRBJ1-2

CDR3 DNA: TGTGCCAGTAGTTCACAGGGGGCTGGAAACACCATATATTTT
CDR3 protein: CASSSQGAGNTIYF
clone size: -
D gene: TRBD1
V gene: TRBV19
J gene: TRBJ1-3

CDR3 DNA: TGTGCCAGTCAAGAGAACGGGACAGGCTACTCCTACGAGCAGTACTTC
CDR3 protein: CASQENGTGYSYEQYF
clone size: -
D gene: TRBD1
V gene: TRBV19
J gene: TRBJ2-7